The 27 T cell receptor beta chains given below trace back to one sample, sequenced in a study of vaccination and CD4 T cells after COVID-19. Treatment of the sample: 10-day PBMC culture with coronavirus spike peptide pools or control peptides (ViraFEST assay). The antigens of these receptors remain unknown. Researchers used the Oncomine TCR Beta short-read assay to sequence DNA from cultured CD4+ T cells. TCRdb re-called the PCR reads through MiXCR, storing one row per CDR3 protein. This sample carries approximately 11,000 distinct CDR3 sequences, approximately 70% of them seen once, and the ten largest clones take about 8%. Sample: CD4+ T cells from blood, cultured in vitro. These receptors originate from a human donor who had recovered from COVID-19.

The genes are TRBV15 and TRBJ2-7; 11 bases match TRBD2. Per the germline V gene, CDR1 is LNHNV and CDR2 is YYDKDF (reference sequence). V dropped 1 base and J dropped 2; count of bases not matched to a gene: 4. The CDR3 runs 16 residues. The CDR3 loop is CATSRGGTSGTYEQYF. CDR3 DNA: TGTGCCACCAGCAGAGGGGGGACTAGCGGAACCTACGAGCAGTACTTC.

This chain joins TRBV27 and TRBJ1-6; 9 bases are shared with TRBD1. Trimming took 5 bases from V and 7 from J; bases not matched to a gene: 12. The CDR3 has 17 amino acids. Looked up from germline, CDR1 is MNHEY and CDR2 is SMNVEV (reference sequence). CDR3 DNA: TGTGCCAGCAGTCCAGGGACAGGGAATCCGAGAAATTCACCCCTCCACTTT. This encodes CASSPGTGNPRNSPLHF.

This clonotype was seen a few times. The rearrangement joins TRBV20-1 to TRBJ1-6; TRBD1 matches 7 bases. The CDR3 length is 13 residues. CDR1 and CDR2 (germline): DFQATT, SNEGSKA (reference sequence). Losses at the gene ends were 3 bases for V and 8 bases for J; bases not matched to a gene: 4. CDR3 DNA sequence: TGCAGTGCTAGTAGCCAGGGGGATTCACCCCTCCACTTT. Amino acids: CSASSQGDSPLHF.

V is TRBV6-2 or TRBV6-3 and J is TRBJ1-2; D may be TRBD1 (5 bases). This CDR3 spans 15 amino acids. Deletions cut 2 bases from V and 5 bases from J, with 15 bases between. Germline V gene data show CDR1 as MNHEY and CDR2 as SVGEGT. The CDR3 nucleotides read TGTGCCAGCAGTTACCCGGCGACAGTCTGGTATGGCTACACCTTC. The encoded protein is CASSYPATVWYGYTF.

The chain has TRBV7-9 and TRBJ1-6, with 7 bases matching TRBD1. With V trimmed by 4 bases and J by 9 bases, 6 bases remained unmatched. CDR3 length equals 14 residues. CDR1 and CDR2 (germline): SEHNR, FQNEAQ (reference sequence). Written as DNA, the CDR3 is TGTGCCAGCAGCTCGACAGGGAAAAGTTCACCCCTCCACTTT. It specifies CASSSTGKSSPLHF.

J is TRBJ2-5 and V is TRBV27; no clear D gene. The germline gives CDR1 MNHEY, CDR2 SMNVEV (reference sequence). V was cut by 10 bases and J by 4 bases, with 10 bases left in between. The CDR3 sequence is 11 residues long. CDR3 residues: CATALRETQYF. CDR3 bases: TGTGCCACCGCCCTCCGAGAGACCCAGTACTTC.

The chain recombines TRBV20-1 with TRBJ2-7; D is ambiguous. Trimming removed 1 base from V and 10 bases from J, with 17 bases in between. The CDR3 contains 13 residues. Germline V lookup: CDR1 DFQATT, CDR2 SNEGSKA (reference sequence). The CDR3 region is CSARGFSGRVQYF. The CDR3 nucleotides read TGCAGTGCTAGAGGGTTTTCGGGCCGTGTCCAGTACTTC.

This clonotype was seen a single time. The J gene is TRBJ1-2, the V gene TRBV6-1, with D maybe TRBD1 (5 bases). Trimming removed 7 bases at V and 0 bases at J, with 12 bases between. This CDR3 has 14 amino acids. Germline-derived CDR1 and CDR2 are MNHNS and SASEGT. For the CDR3, the DNA is TGTGCCAGCAAAAGGGACGGAACTAACTATGGCTACACCTTC. Translating it yields CASKRDGTNYGYTF.

The chain employs TRBV20-1 and TRBJ1-2, with 7 bases that match TRBD1. CDR1 and CDR2 from the germline V gene are DFQATT and SNEGSKA (reference sequence). The trim removed 6 bases at V and 3 bases at J, leaving 7 bases unmatched. The CDR3 loop spans 13 amino acids. CDR3 bases: TGCAGTGCCAGGGACAGCGACTACTATGGCTACACCTTC. Protein sequence: CSARDSDYYGYTF.

The rearrangement uses TRBV5-4 and TRBJ1-1; the D is unclear. There are 12 residues in the CDR3. Germline loops: CDR1 SGHNT, CDR2 YYREEE (reference sequence). With 3 bases removed from V and 4 bases from J, the gap between germline ends came to 7 bases. DNA for the CDR3: TGTGCCAGCAGCTCCCGGGGCACTGAAGCTTTCTTT. Its protein is CASSSRGTEAFF.

The chain joins TRBV27 to TRBJ2-3; 8 positions agree with TRBD1. V lost 5 bases to trimming and J lost 0 bases; unmatched junction nucleotides: 4. Germline V gene data show CDR1 as MNHEY and CDR2 as SMNVEV (reference sequence). The CDR3 runs to 15 residues. CDR3 sequence reads: CASSDRTGSTDTQYF. The CDR3 coding sequence is TGTGCCAGCAGTGACCGGACAGGGAGCACAGATACGCAGTATTTT.

CDR3 coding DNA: TGTGCCAGCAGCCTATACACGTTCGAAGCTTTCTTT. It specifies CASSLYTFEAFF. The genes are TRBV7-2 and TRBJ1-1; no reliable D call. The CDR3 length is 12 residues. V dropped 5 bases and J dropped 8 bases, with 12 bases sitting between them. Germline V gene sequence: CDR1 SGHTA, CDR2 FQGNSA.

V and J are TRBV20-1 and TRBJ2-2; D is unresolved. The V gene lost 0 bases and the J gene lost 4 bases, with 6 bases spanning the gap. The CDR3 is 13 residues long. Germline-derived CDR1 and CDR2 are DFQATT and SNEGSKA (reference sequence). The CDR3 DNA reads as TGCAGTGCTAGAGATCTGATCACCGGGGAGCTGTTTTTT. Residues: CSARDLITGELFF.

The gene calls are TRBV11-3 and TRBJ2-5; maybe TRBD1 (6 bases). CDR3 length: 15 residues. Germline CDR1 reads SGHNT; CDR2 reads YENEEA. Trimming cost V 1 base and J 0 bases, with 9 bases left between them. This CDR3 is CASSLGWTDQETQYF. CDR3 nucleotides: TGTGCCAGCAGCTTAGGGTGGACAGACCAAGAGACCCAGTACTTC.

J is TRBJ2-7 and V is TRBV10-1; 12 bases are a match to TRBD2. Germline CDR1 WNHNN, CDR2 SYGVQD (reference sequence). This CDR3 comprises 17 residues. Trimming took 0 bases from V and 5 from J; bases not matched to a gene: 8. CDR3 loop: CASSESLAGGPRDEQYF. The CDR3 DNA reads TGCGCCAGCAGTGAGTCGCTAGCGGGAGGGCCGAGGGACGAGCAGTACTTC.

This chain connects TRBV5-1 to TRBJ2-7; possibly TRBD1 or TRBD2 for D (5 bases each). The CDR3 has 14 amino acids. The V gene lost 3 bases and the J gene lost 2 bases, with 12 bases spanning the gap. Germline values: CDR1 SGHRS, CDR2 YFSETQ. CDR3 protein: CASSSSGPPYEQYF. The CDR3 nucleotides read TGCGCCAGCAGCTCCTCGGGACCGCCCTACGAGCAGTACTTC.

The chain carries TRBV18 and TRBJ1-1; a possible D gene is TRBD1 (6 bases). Trimming removed 10 bases at V and 2 bases at J, with 14 bases between. CDR3 length equals 13 residues. CDR1 and CDR2 from the germline V gene are KGHSH and LQKENI. CDR3: CANRGGINTEAFF. CDR3 nucleotides: TGTGCCAACCGAGGGGGGATAAACACTGAAGCTTTCTTT. Together with reference TRBV18 and TRBJ1-1, the CDR3 gives the full variable domain: NAGVMQNPRHLVRRRGQEARLRCSPMKGHSHVYWYRQLPEEGLKFMVYLQKENIIDESGMPKERFSAEFPKEGPSILRIQQVVRGDSAAYFCANRGGINTEAFFGQGTRLTVV.

Of note for this clonotype: Germline is not matched at one junction end, which may reflect a read error. This sequence joins TRBV6-1 and TRBJ1-1; 7 positions agree with TRBD1. This CDR3 region has 15 residues. Per germline, CDR1 MNHNS and CDR2 SASEGT. The CDR3 sequence: CATHMASTGNAEAFF. The CDR3 DNA reads as TGTGCCACCCACATGGCATCGACAGGGAACGCTGAAGCTTTCTTT.

This clonotype has a handful of counts. The genes are TRBV2 and TRBJ2-7; a possible D gene is TRBD1 (5 bases). Deletions cut 8 bases from V and 2 bases from J, with 16 bases between. Germline assignment: CDR1 SNHLY and CDR2 FYNNEI. The CDR3 length is 14 residues. CDR3 region: CASCETTEAYEQYF. The CDR3 nucleotides are TGTGCCAGCTGCGAAACGACAGAAGCCTACGAGCAGTACTTC. The complete variable domain, with remaining parts taken from reference TRBV2 and TRBJ2-7, reads EPEVTQTPSHQVTQMGQEVILRCVPISNHLYFYWYRQILGQKVEFLVSFYNNEISEKSEIFDDQFSVERPDGSNFTLKIRSTKLEDSAMYFCASCETTEAYEQYFGPGTRLTVT.

The V gene is TRBV20-1, the J gene TRBJ1-1; TRBD1 agrees at 12 bases. Germline V gene sequence: CDR1 DFQATT, CDR2 SNEGSKA (reference sequence). This CDR3 spans 18 amino acids. Unmatched junction bases numbered 15, after V lost 3 bases and J lost 4 bases. The CDR3 loop reads CSASQGTGGAAGSTEAFF. CDR3 bases: TGCAGTGCTAGCCAGGGGACAGGGGGCGCGGCGGGATCCACTGAAGCTTTCTTT.

The chain uses TRBV12-3 or TRBV12-4 and TRBJ2-7, with D possibly TRBD1 on 6 matching bases. Trimming removed 7 bases at V and 2 bases at J, with 15 bases between. The CDR3 totals 14 residues. The CDR3 sequence is CASNRRDKPYEQYF. The CDR3 DNA follows: TGTGCCAGCAACCGTAGGGACAAGCCCTACGAGCAGTACTTC.

The V gene is TRBV28, the J gene TRBJ2-2, with 7 bases fitting TRBD2. This CDR3 spans 16 amino acids. The germline CDR1 and CDR2 sequences are MDHEN and SYDVKM. The J segment lost 2 bases and the V segment lost 4 bases, leaving 7 bases of the junction unmatched. CDR3 residues: CASSSSGRRNTGELFF. The DNA for the CDR3 is TGTGCCAGCAGTTCCTCCGGGAGGAGAAACACCGGGGAGCTGTTTTTT.

Here the CDR3 DNA reads TGCAGTGCCATGAGGGACTCCTACGAGCAGTACTTC. The encoded protein is CSAMRDSYEQYF. J is TRBJ2-7 and V is TRBV20-1, with D possibly TRBD2 on 5 matching bases. V was pared by 6 bases and J by 0 bases, with 9 bases between. The CDR3 is made up of 12 amino acids. Germline-derived CDR1 and CDR2 are DFQATT and SNEGSKA (reference sequence).

This clonotype was found a few times. The chain couples TRBV6-1 to TRBJ2-7; the match to TRBD1 covers 9 bases. In germline, CDR1 is MNHNS, CDR2 SASEGT. The ends lost 6 bases at V and 3 bases at J; junction bases unmatched: 3. CDR3 length: 13 amino acids. In nucleotides, the CDR3 is TGTGCCAGCAGGCCGGGACAGGGCTACGAGCAGTACTTC. Translation gives CASRPGQGYEQYF.

The chain couples TRBV6-1 to TRBJ1-1; D is unresolved. Trimming took off 8 bases at V and 4 bases at J, with 14 bases between the two ends. In germline, CDR1 is MNHNS, CDR2 SASEGT. This CDR3 spans 13 amino acids. Here the CDR3 reads CASSDMRGTEAFF. The CDR3 nucleotides are TGTGCCAGCTCTGATATGCGGGGCACTGAAGCTTTCTTT.

This sequence joins TRBV20-1 and TRBJ2-5; possibly TRBD2 for D (6 bases). Germline-derived CDR1 and CDR2 are DFQATT and SNEGSKA (reference sequence). The CDR3 length is 16 residues. V shed 0 bases and J shed 4 bases, with 18 bases lying between them. CDR3 sequence reads: CSARDPTSGRVETQYF. As DNA, the CDR3 is TGCAGTGCTAGAGATCCGACTAGTGGTCGGGTAGAGACCCAGTACTTC.

V is TRBV20-1 and J is TRBJ1-2, with a possible D match to TRBD1 (5 bases). The germline V gene encodes CDR1 DFQATT and CDR2 SNEGSKA (reference sequence). The CDR3 covers 13 residues. V was clipped by 3 bases and J by 7 bases, with 15 bases between them. The CDR3 here is CSASGDSRGGYTF. CDR3 DNA sequence: TGCAGTGCTAGCGGGGACTCTAGAGGTGGCTACACCTTC.